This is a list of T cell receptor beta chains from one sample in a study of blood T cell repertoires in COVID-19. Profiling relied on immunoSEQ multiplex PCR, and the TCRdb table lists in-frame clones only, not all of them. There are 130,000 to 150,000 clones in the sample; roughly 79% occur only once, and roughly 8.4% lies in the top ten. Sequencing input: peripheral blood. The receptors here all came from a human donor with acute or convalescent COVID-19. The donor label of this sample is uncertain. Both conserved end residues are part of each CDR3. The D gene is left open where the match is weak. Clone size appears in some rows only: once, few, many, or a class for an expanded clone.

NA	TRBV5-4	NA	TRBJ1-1	CASSGRGTNTEAFF	TGTGCCAGCAGCGGTAGGGGCACGAACACTGAAGCTTTCTTT
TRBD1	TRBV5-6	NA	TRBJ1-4	CASSFDRGRNEKLFF	TGTGCCAGCAGCTTCGACAGGGGAAGGAATGAAAAACTGTTTTTT
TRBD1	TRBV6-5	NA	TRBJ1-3	CASSTLTGGGNTIYF	TGTGCCAGCAGTACCCTAACAGGGGGTGGAAACACCATATATTTT
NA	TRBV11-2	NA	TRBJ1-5	CASSLEQGSNQPQHF	TGTGCCAGCAGCTTAGAGCAGGGTTCCAATCAGCCCCAGCATTTT
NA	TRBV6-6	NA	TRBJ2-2	CASSYSAANTGELFF	TGTGCCAGCAGTTACTCAGCGGCGAACACCGGGGAGCTGTTTTTT
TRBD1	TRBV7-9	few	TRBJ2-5	CASSPQGEETQYF	TGTGCCAGCAGCCCACAGGGGGAAGAGACCCAGTACTTC
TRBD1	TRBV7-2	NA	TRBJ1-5	CASSLDRGSSQPQHF	TGTGCCAGCAGCTTAGACAGGGGTTCGAGTCAGCCCCAGCATTTT
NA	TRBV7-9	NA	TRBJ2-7	CASSPRDPNEQYF	TGTGCCAGCAGCCCTAGAGACCCCAACGAGCAGTACTTC
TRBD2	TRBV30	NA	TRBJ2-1	CAWRDGRGEQFF	TGTGCCTGGAGGGATGGGAGGGGTGAGCAGTTCTTC
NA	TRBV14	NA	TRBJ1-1	CASSPPDWNTEAFF	TGTGCCAGCAGCCCCCCCGACTGGAACACTGAAGCTTTCTTT
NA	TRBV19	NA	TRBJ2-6	CASSTGRHLSPAGANVLTF	TGTGCCAGTAGTACTGGCAGACATCTGTCCCCAGCAGGGGCCAACGTCCTGACTTTC
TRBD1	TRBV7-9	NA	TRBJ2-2	CASSLGQGNTGELFF	TGTGCCAGCAGCTTGGGACAGGGGAACACCGGGGAGCTGTTTTTT
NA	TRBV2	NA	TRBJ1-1	CASRSQGSNTEAFF	TGTGCCAGCAGGAGTCAGGGATCGAACACTGAAGCTTTCTTT
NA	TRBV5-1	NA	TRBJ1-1	CASSLRQGQTEAFF	TGCGCCAGCAGCTTGAGGCAGGGCCAAACTGAAGCTTTCTTT
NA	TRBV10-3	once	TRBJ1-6	CAISERDTYTPLHF	TGTGCCATCAGTGAACGGGACACTTATACACCCCTCCACTTT
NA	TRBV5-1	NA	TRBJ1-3	CASSLAGPGNTIYF	TGCGCCAGCAGCTTGGCAGGGCCCGGAAACACCATATATTTT
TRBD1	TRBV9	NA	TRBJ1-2	CASSGPGQGDYGYTF	TGTGCCAGCAGCGGGCCGGGACAGGGAGACTATGGCTACACCTTC
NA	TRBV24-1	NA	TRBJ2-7	CATSDQRGYEQYF	TGTGCCACCAGTGACCAGAGAGGGTACGAGCAGTACTTC
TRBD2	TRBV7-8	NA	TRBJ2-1	CASSPLPSGEEFF	TGTGCCAGCAGCCCCCTCCCTAGCGGGGAGGAGTTCTTC
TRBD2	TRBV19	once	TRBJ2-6	CASSIAAGVAGANVLTF	TGTGCCAGTAGTATTGCAGCGGGGGTGGCTGGGGCCAACGTCCTGACTTTC
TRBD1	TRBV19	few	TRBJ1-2	CASSIVGQGDYGYTF	TGTGCCAGTAGTATAGTTGGACAGGGGGACTATGGCTACACCTTC
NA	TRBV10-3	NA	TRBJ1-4	CAIGRESNEKLFF	TGTGCCATCGGGCGGGAGAGTAATGAAAAACTGTTTTTT
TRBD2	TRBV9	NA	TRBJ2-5	CASSVGKSGGREETQYF	TGTGCCAGCAGCGTAGGGAAAAGCGGGGGGCGGGAAGAGACCCAGTACTTC
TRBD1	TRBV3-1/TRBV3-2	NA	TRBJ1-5	CASSLGQGGQPQHF	TGTGCCAGCAGCCTCGGACAGGGGGGACAGCCCCAGCATTTT
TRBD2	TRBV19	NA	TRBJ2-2	CASSWTSGGPSQLFF	TGTGCCAGTAGTTGGACTAGCGGGGGCCCCTCGCAGCTGTTTTTT
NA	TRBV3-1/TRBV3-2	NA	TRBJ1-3	CASSPSQGAGNTIYF	TGTGCCAGCAGCCCCTCACAGGGAGCTGGAAACACCATATATTTT
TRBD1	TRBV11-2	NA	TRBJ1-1	CASSPRTGANTEAFF	TGTGCCAGCAGCCCCCGGACAGGGGCGAACACTGAAGCTTTCTTT
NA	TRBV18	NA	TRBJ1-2	CASSGGRTNYGYTF	TGTGCCAGCTCGGGGGGAAGGACTAACTATGGCTACACCTTC
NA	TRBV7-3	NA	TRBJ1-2	CASSLGPGKDYGYTF	TGTGCCAGCAGCTTAGGGCCGGGGAAGGACTATGGCTACACCTTC
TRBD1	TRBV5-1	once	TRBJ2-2	CASSLDRKGAGGELFF	TGCGCCAGCAGCTTGGATCGAAAGGGGGCCGGCGGGGAGCTGTTTTTT
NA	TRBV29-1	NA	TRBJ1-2	CSVEKGDIYGYTF	TGCAGCGTTGAAAAGGGGGACATCTATGGCTACACCTTC
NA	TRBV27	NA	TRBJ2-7	CASKGGVKAPVYEQYF	TGTGCCAGCAAGGGGGGGGTAAAGGCCCCAGTTTACGAGCAGTACTTC
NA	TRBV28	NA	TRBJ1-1	CASTPISGGINTEAFF	TGTGCCAGCACCCCCATTTCTGGAGGGATCAACACTGAAGCTTTCTTT
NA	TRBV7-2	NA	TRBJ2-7	CASSLTISLPEQYF	TGTGCCAGCAGCCTGACAATAAGTCTCCCCGAGCAGTACTTC
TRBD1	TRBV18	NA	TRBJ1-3	CASSPTGGYGNTIYF	TGTGCCAGCTCACCCACAGGGGGCTACGGAAACACCATATATTTT
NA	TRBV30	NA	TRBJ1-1	CAWSAGVEAFF	TGTGCCTGGAGTGCCGGGGTGGAAGCTTTCTTT